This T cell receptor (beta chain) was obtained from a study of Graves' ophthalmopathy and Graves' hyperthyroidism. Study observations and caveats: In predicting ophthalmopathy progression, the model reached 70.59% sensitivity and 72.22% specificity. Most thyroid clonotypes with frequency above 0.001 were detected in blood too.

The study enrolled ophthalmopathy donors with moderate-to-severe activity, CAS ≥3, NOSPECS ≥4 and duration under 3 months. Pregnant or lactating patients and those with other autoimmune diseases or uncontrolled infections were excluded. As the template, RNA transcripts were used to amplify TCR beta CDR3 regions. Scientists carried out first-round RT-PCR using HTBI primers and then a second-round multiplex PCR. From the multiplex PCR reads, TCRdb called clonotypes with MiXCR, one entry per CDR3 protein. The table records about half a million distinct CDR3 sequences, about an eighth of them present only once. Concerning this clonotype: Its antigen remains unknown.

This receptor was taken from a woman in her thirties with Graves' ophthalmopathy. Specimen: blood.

The CDR3 nucleotides are TGTGCCAGCAGTTACGCCCCCGCTAGGAACGAGCAGTACTTC. This encodes CASSYAPARNEQYF. This sequence joins TRBV6-2 or TRBV6-3 and TRBJ2-7; unclear D gene. There are 14 residues in the CDR3. Germline V gene data show CDR1 as MNHEY and CDR2 as SVGEGT. The germline V and J ends were trimmed by 2 bases and 5 bases, with 13 bases remaining between them.